These 16 T cell receptor beta chains were all obtained from the same sample, sequenced in a study of vaccination effects on CD4 cells after COVID-19. Their antigens are not known. Researchers isolated CD4+ T cells once approximately eleven days of culture had elapsed. Vaccine administered to participants consisted of two doses of either BNT162b2 or mRNA-1273. The method was immunoSEQ multiplex PCR; TCRdb's version includes in-frame clones alone and lacks a portion of them. The repertoire includes fewer than 85,000 clones, 74% of them detected once, and under 2.5% sits in the top ten. The starting material was CD4+ T cells from PBMCs cultured without peptide, obtained after COVID-19 vaccination. The receptors here all came from a human donor who received a COVID-19 vaccine.

V usage is TRBV6-2 or TRBV6-3 and J usage is TRBJ1-5, with no clear D. This CDR3 spans 12 amino acids. Germline-derived CDR1 and CDR2 are MNHEY and SVGEGT. V was shortened by 0 bases and J by 6 bases, with 3 bases between the two germline ends. The CDR3 DNA reads TGTGCCAGCAGTTACTCGGTTCAGCCCCAGCATTTT. Its translation is CASSYSVQPQHF.

V and J are TRBV7-2 and TRBJ2-1, with 9 bases aligning to TRBD2. Germline V gene lookup returns CDR1 SGHTA and CDR2 FQGNSA. The CDR3 totals 13 residues. Trimming cost V 11 bases and J 8 bases; bases outside gene matches: 10. DNA of the CDR3: TGTGCCGGGACGGCTAGCGGGGAGCATGAGCAGTTCTTC. The encoded protein is CAGTASGEHEQFF.

The chain joins TRBV7-2 to TRBJ2-1; 7 bases are a match to TRBD2. CDR3 length: 15 amino acids. Unmatched junction bases numbered 10, after V lost 4 bases and J lost 7 bases. Germline V lookup: CDR1 SGHTA, CDR2 FQGNSA. CDR3 sequence: CASSSVGGGGNEQFF. The CDR3 DNA reads TGTGCCAGCAGCTCGGTGGGCGGGGGTGGTAATGAGCAGTTCTTC.

The V call is TRBV5-6, the J call TRBJ2-7, with unresolved D. There are 14 residues in the CDR3. Germline V lookup: CDR1 SGHDT, CDR2 YYEEEE. The V end was cut by 3 bases, the J end by 6 bases, with 16 bases between. The CDR3 is CASSSPSSTGEQYV. As DNA, the CDR3 is TGTGCCAGCAGCTCGCCGTCTAGTACCGGCGAGCAGTACGTC.

The V call is TRBV11-2, the J call TRBJ2-5; D remains unclear. Germline V lookup: CDR1 SGHAT, CDR2 FQNNGV. Trimming pared 1 base from V and 7 bases from J, leaving 4 bases between. The CDR3 is made up of 11 amino acids. The CDR3 sequence: CASSLVGTQYF. The CDR3 DNA reads TGTGCCAGCAGCTTAGTTGGGACCCAGTACTTC.

This clone was picked up one time. This chain joins TRBV18 and TRBJ1-5, with TRBD1 as a possible D gene (5 bases). V was shortened by 3 bases and J by 6 bases, with 15 bases between the two germline ends. Per germline, CDR1 KGHSH and CDR2 LQKENI. The CDR3 totals 15 residues. The CDR3 sequence: CASSPDRPLGQPQHF. The CDR3 bases are TGTGCCAGCTCACCTGACAGACCTCTCGGTCAGCCCCAGCATTTT.

This clone was picked up a small number of times. The chain uses TRBV7-3 and TRBJ1-2; no firm D call. Per the germline V gene, CDR1 is SGHTA and CDR2 is FQGTGA. CDR3 length: 14 residues. Trimming cost V 0 bases and J 1 base, with 6 bases left between them. In nucleotides, the CDR3 is TGTGCCAGCAGCTTAACGGGTAGTAACTATGGCTACACCTTC. It codes for CASSLTGSNYGYTF.

The chain couples TRBV7-2 to TRBJ2-5; 9 nucleotides line up with TRBD2. V trimming: 2 bases; J trimming: 5 bases; junction bases outside the gene matches: 9. There are 16 residues in the CDR3. Germline assignment: CDR1 SGHTA and CDR2 FQGNSA. CDR3 amino acids: CASSLRGGGVWETQYF. The CDR3 bases are TGTGCCAGCAGCTTAAGAGGCGGGGGGGTTTGGGAGACCCAGTACTTC.

This chain connects TRBV7-2 to TRBJ2-3; D uncertain. Germline V gene data show CDR1 as SGHTA and CDR2 as FQGNSA. The ends were cut back, 5 bases at V and 3 bases at J, with 12 bases in the middle. This CDR3 is built from 14 residues. The CDR3 DNA reads as TGTGCCAGCAGCGCATATCTCGCGACAGATACGCAGTATTTT. This sequence encodes CASSAYLATDTQYF.

The chain employs TRBV19 and TRBJ2-5; D may correspond to TRBD1 or TRBD2 (5 bases each). Germline loops: CDR1 LNHDA, CDR2 SQIVND (reference sequence). The CDR3 spans 14 residues. The V end lost 5 bases, the J end lost 3 bases, and 13 bases lay between the germline ends. This chain's CDR3 is CASSVTGTKETQYF. As DNA, the CDR3 is TGTGCCAGTAGTGTAACGGGGACCAAAGAGACCCAGTACTTC.

The CDR3 DNA follows: TGTGCCAGCAGCCCTGGAGGGGCCGGGTCGAATTCACCCCTCCACTTT. This codes for CASSPGGAGSNSPLHF. The chain carries TRBV28 and TRBJ1-6; D possibly corresponds to TRBD1 (5 bases). The ends were cut back, 6 bases at V and 7 bases at J, with 19 bases in the middle. This CDR3 comprises 16 residues. Germline lookup yields CDR1 MDHEN and CDR2 SYDVKM.

The chain is built from TRBV6-1 and TRBJ1-3; possible D gene TRBD1, 5 bases. Germline V lookup: CDR1 MNHNS, CDR2 SASEGT. The CDR3 covers 10 residues. Trimming cost V 3 bases and J 15 bases, with 9 bases left between them. This CDR3 reads CASSEGGKYF. DNA for the CDR3: TGTGCCAGCAGTGAGGGGGGGAAATATTTT.

The CDR3 here is CASSLQGRDYGYTF. Written as DNA, the CDR3 is TGTGCCAGTAGCCTACAGGGGAGGGACTATGGCTACACCTTC. V usage is TRBV19 and J usage is TRBJ1-2; the match to TRBD1 covers 7 bases. The CDR3 runs 14 residues. V shed 6 bases, J shed 3 bases, and the junction held 7 bases outside the gene matches. In germline, CDR1 is LNHDA, CDR2 SQIVND (reference sequence).

The V call is TRBV6-2 or TRBV6-3, the J call TRBJ2-7, with D unclear. This CDR3 spans 13 amino acids. Looked up from germline, CDR1 is MNHEY and CDR2 is SVGEGT. Trimming took off 6 bases at V and 0 bases at J, with 9 bases between the two ends. CDR3 nucleotides: TGTGCCAGCAGCCCCGTCGACTCCTACGAGCAGTACGTC. Its translation: CASSPVDSYEQYV.

A few counts support this clone. V usage is TRBV12-3 or TRBV12-4 and J usage is TRBJ1-6; D might be TRBD1 (5 bases). V gave up 7 bases and J gave up 7 bases, with 11 bases separating them. The CDR3 is 13 amino acids. CDR3 in DNA: TGTGCCAGCACCCAGGGACCAAATTCACCCCTCCACTTT. It codes for CASTQGPNSPLHF.

V gene TRBV7-2 combines with J gene TRBJ1-6; 8 nucleotides line up with TRBD1. V was clipped by 7 bases and J by 8 bases; unmatched bases: 10. Germline V gives CDR1 SGHTA, CDR2 FQGNSA. CDR3 length: 15 amino acids. Here the CDR3 reads CASTLAGTGDSPLHF. CDR3 DNA sequence: TGTGCCAGCACACTAGCCGGGACAGGCGATTCACCCCTCCACTTT. Filled out from reference TRBV7-2 and TRBJ1-6, the complete variable domain reads GAGVSQSPSNKVTEKGKDVELRCDPISGHTALYWYRQSLGQGLEFLIYFQGNSAPDKSGLPSDRFSAERTGGSVSTLTIQRTQQEDSAVYLCASTLAGTGDSPLHFGNGTRLTVT.